This is a list of T cell receptor beta chains from one sample in a study of prognosis after radiotherapy for stage I lung cancer. From the multiplex PCR reads, TCRdb called clonotypes with MiXCR, one entry per CDR3 protein. The sample includes fewer than 40,000 distinct CDR3 sequences, about 32% of them seen just once. This material consisted of PBMCs, taken before or after stereotactic body radiation therapy (not recorded which). The receptors derive from a donor at least 50 years old with non-small cell lung cancer. Both conserved end residues are part of each CDR3. A D gene is named only where the DNA matches it firmly. Clone size is stated in some rows and not others, as once, few, many or a class when expanded.

d_call	clone_size	v_call	j_call	cdr3_nt	cdr3_aa
TRBD2	.	TRBV11-3	TRBJ2-1	TGTGCCAGCAGCCGGGGCCCCCAAGCGGGAGGGTACAATGAGCAGTTCTTC	CASSRGPQAGGYNEQFF
TRBD1	.	TRBV28	TRBJ1-2	TGTGCCAGCAGAAACCAGGGGGGGCAATATGGCTACACCTTC	CASRNQGGQYGYTF
TRBD1	medium-sized	TRBV6-2/TRBV6-3	TRBJ1-6	TGTGCCAGCAGCTGGGACAGGGGTAGATCACCCCTCCACTTT	CASSWDRGRSPLHF
.	.	TRBV7-9	TRBJ2-7	TGTGCCAGCAGCTTAGGGCAGCTCTCCTACGAGCAGTACTTC	CASSLGQLSYEQYF
.	many	TRBV19	TRBJ2-3	TGTGCCAGTAGTATGCAGGGGACCACAGATACGCAGTATTTT	CASSMQGTTDTQYF
.	many	TRBV5-1	TRBJ1-3	TGCGCCAGCAGCTTGGCCGTAGGTAACTCTGGAAACACCATATATTTT	CASSLAVGNSGNTIYF
.	many	TRBV7-2	TRBJ1-1	TGTGCCAGCAGCTTAATTCCATACACTGAAGCTTTCTTT	CASSLIPYTEAFF
.	many	TRBV4-3	TRBJ2-1	TGCGCCAGCAGCCAAGAAGGCGGGAATGAGCAGTTCTTC	CASSQEGGNEQFF
TRBD1	many	TRBV5-4	TRBJ1-6	TGTGCCAGCAGCGTCCGGGACAGAACAAATTCACCCCTCCACTTT	CASSVRDRTNSPLHF
.	many	TRBV6-2/TRBV6-3	TRBJ2-7	TGTGCCAGCAGACCGCATAAGAGCGCCGTTTTTTACGAGCAGTACTTC	CASRPHKSAVFYEQYF
.	.	TRBV9	TRBJ2-1	TGTGCCAGCAGCTCCCGTTACAATGAGCAGTTCTTC	CASSSRYNEQFF
.	many	TRBV5-1	TRBJ1-2	TGCGCCAGCAGCTTGGATACGGGAGGTATCACGAACTATGGCTACACCTTC	CASSLDTGGITNYGYTF
.	.	TRBV19	TRBJ1-5	TGTGCCAGTAGCGTACAGGGAAGTCGCAATCAGCCCCAGCATTTT	CASSVQGSRNQPQHF
TRBD1	many	TRBV29-1	TRBJ1-1	TGCAGCGTTGCCAGACAGGGAGGGGACACTGAAGCTTTCTTT	CSVARQGGDTEAFF
.	many	TRBV7-2	TRBJ2-3	TGTGCCAGCAGCTTAGGTAGCGTCCGCACAGATACGCAGTATTTT	CASSLGSVRTDTQYF
.	many	TRBV4-1	TRBJ2-5	TGCGCCAGCAGCCAAGGGGGCATCGAGACCCAGTACTTC	CASSQGGIETQYF
.	.	TRBV7-2	TRBJ2-3	TGTGCCAGCATCTTAGAGGTGGGCAGCACAGATACACAGTATTTT	CASILEVGSTDTQYF
.	many	TRBV6-5	TRBJ1-6	TGTGCCAGCAGTTTCACTCCTGAAGATAATTCACCCCTCCACTTT	CASSFTPEDNSPLHF
.	many	TRBV12-3/TRBV12-4	TRBJ2-7	TGTGCCAGCAGTCCCCGGACAGTGGCGAGACACGAGCAGTACTTC	CASSPRTVARHEQYF
TRBD1	many	TRBV20-1	TRBJ2-1	TGCAGTGCTCTTAGGGCCGGGACAGGGGTAGGCAATGAGCAGTTCTTC	CSALRAGTGVGNEQFF
.	.	TRBV5-1	TRBJ1-2	TGCGCCAGCACCCCGGGGGGGTACTATGGCTACACCTTC	CASTPGGYYGYTF
.	many	TRBV6-6	TRBJ1-1	TGTGCCAGCAGTTACTCGGAGGGGAACACTGAAGCTTTCTTT	CASSYSEGNTEAFF
.	.	TRBV6-2/TRBV6-3	TRBJ2-1	TGTGCCAAAAGAGGGGGGCGCCCCGGACGCTATGAGCAGTTCTTT	CAKRGGRPGRYEQFF
.	few	TRBV3-1	TRBJ1-1	TGTGCCAGCAGCCAAGATAGTGGCACTGAAGCTTTCTTT	CASSQDSGTEAFF
TRBD2	many	TRBV30	TRBJ2-5	TGTGCCTGGAGAATCGCGGGGGGGGGCTGGGGAGAGACCCAGTACTTC	CAWRIAGGGWGETQYF
TRBD2	few	TRBV18	TRBJ2-5	TGTGCCAGCTCACGGGCGCGGGAGCCGAGAGAGACCCAGTACTTC	CASSRAREPRETQYF
.	many	TRBV20-1	TRBJ2-1	TGCAGTGCCAGACCCGAACATACAGGTAGCTCCTACAATGAGCAGTTCTTC	CSARPEHTGSSYNEQFF
TRBD1	many	TRBV6-5	TRBJ1-1	TGTGCCAGCAGTTTCGGGGAGGGGGCTGGCACTGAAGCTTTCTTT	CASSFGEGAGTEAFF
.	.	TRBV12-3/TRBV12-4	TRBJ1-2	TGTGCCAGCAGCTACACGAACAACCATGGCTACACCTTC	CASSYTNNHGYTF
TRBD2	many	TRBV11-2	TRBJ2-5	TGTGCCAGCAGCCCAAGCGGGGGGGCCGGAGAGACCCAGTACTTC	CASSPSGGAGETQYF
.	.	TRBV20-1	TRBJ1-6	TGCAGTGCTAGAGAGGTCATGGGGCAGAATTCACCCCTCCACTTT	CSAREVMGQNSPLHF
TRBD1	many	TRBV19	TRBJ1-3	TGTGCCAGTAACACAGGGGATCCTGGAAACACCATATATTTT	CASNTGDPGNTIYF
.	many	TRBV30	TRBJ1-6	TGTGCCTGGCAGAGGGGAGTTAATTCACCCCTCCACTTT	CAWQRGVNSPLHF
.	once	TRBV20-1	TRBJ1-2	TGCAGTGCTAGATCCCTCAGAAGGTGGGGCGAGGGCTATGGCTACACCTTC	CSARSLRRWGEGYGYTF
.	many	TRBV5-6	TRBJ1-1	TGTGCCAGCTATCCCCAGGGGCAGGACACTGAAGCTTTCTTT	CASYPQGQDTEAFF
.	many	TRBV29-1	TRBJ1-1	TGCAGCGTTCGATTACAGGGACTGAACACTGAAGCTTTCTTT	CSVRLQGLNTEAFF
.	medium-sized	TRBV27	TRBJ2-7	TGTGCCAGCAGCCTTGCACAGGCCTACGAGCAGTACTTC	CASSLAQAYEQYF
TRBD1	many	TRBV19	TRBJ2-3	TGTGCCAGTAGTATTTATGCCGGGACAGGCTCCACAGATACGCAGTATTTT	CASSIYAGTGSTDTQYF
TRBD1	many	TRBV12-3/TRBV12-4	TRBJ2-1	TGTGCCAGCAGGGGACAGGGGCACTACAATGAGCAGTTCTTC	CASRGQGHYNEQFF
TRBD2	many	TRBV20-1	TRBJ2-1	TGCAGTGCTCCACTAGCGGGGGGGCGAGGAAATGAGCAGTTCTTC	CSAPLAGGRGNEQFF
.	many	TRBV12-3/TRBV12-4	TRBJ1-1	TGTGCCAGCAGTCCGTTTGGCGACACTGAAGCTTTCTTT	CASSPFGDTEAFF
.	.	TRBV5-4	TRBJ1-5	TGTGCCAGCAGCCTAGCAGTGGCCGGACAGCCCCAGCATTTT	CASSLAVAGQPQHF
.	.	TRBV7-9	TRBJ1-6	TGTGTCAGCAGCCAAGATGCCAGTTCACCCCTCCACTTT	CVSSQDASSPLHF
TRBD2	many	TRBV6-1	TRBJ2-1	TGTGCCAGCAGTGATTTCGGCCCCGCGGGAGGCTACAATGAGCAGTTCTTC	CASSDFGPAGGYNEQFF
.	many	TRBV12-3/TRBV12-4	TRBJ2-3	TGTGCCAGCAGTGGTAGGGGGTCAGATACGCAGTATTTT	CASSGRGSDTQYF
.	many	TRBV6-9	TRBJ1-1	TGTGCCAGCAGTTATAGAGGGTACACTGAAGCTTTCTTT	CASSYRGYTEAFF
.	many	TRBV25-1	TRBJ2-3	TGTGCCAGCAGTGGGGACCGCGAGTGGTATTTT	CASSGDREWYF
.	many	TRBV6-2/TRBV6-3	TRBJ1-5	TGTGCCAGCAGTTCGCGGGCGAGCAATCAGCCCCAGCATTTT	CASSSRASNQPQHF
.	.	TRBV2	TRBJ2-5	TGTGCCAGCAGTTATGGCGCAGAGACCCAGTACTTC	CASSYGAETQYF
.	.	TRBV7-2	TRBJ2-5	TGTGCCAGCAGCTTGGAGAAAGGGGACCAAGAGACCCAGTACTTC	CASSLEKGDQETQYF
.	many	TRBV11-2	TRBJ2-7	TGTGCCAGCAGCTTAAGTAGGACCTACGAGCAGTACTTC	CASSLSRTYEQYF
TRBD2	many	TRBV20-1	TRBJ2-1	TGCAGTGCTAGTAGGCCTAGCGGGGGCTATGAGCAGTTCTTC	CSASRPSGGYEQFF
.	few	TRBV18	TRBJ1-1	TGTGCCAGCTCACCGGATCTTATGAACACTGAAGCTTTCTTT	CASSPDLMNTEAFF